The 18 T cell receptor beta chains reported below all come from one sample, sequenced in a study of cytomegalovirus exposure and HLA in healthy donors. 60 Vbeta and 13 Jbeta primers were used in PCR. Measured with immunoSEQ multiplex PCR; TCRdb has only the in-frame clones, and not every one. This sample has fewer than 200,000 clones; about four fifths occur once, and the top ten carry approximately 0.8%. Sequencing was carried out using PBMCs. These receptors came from a woman aged 18-29 years in good health and CMV-seronegative.

This clone was detected only once. This chain connects TRBV28 to TRBJ2-5, with 7 bases lining up with TRBD2. V shed 3 bases and J 5 bases; nucleotides not matched to a gene: 6. Germline-derived CDR1 and CDR2 are MDHEN and SYDVKM. The CDR3 totals 14 residues. The chain's CDR3 is CASSLSSGWETQYF. The CDR3 bases are TGTGCCAGCAGTTTGAGTAGCGGGTGGGAGACCCAGTACTTC.

The chain joins TRBV7-9 to TRBJ1-1; the match to TRBD1 covers 7 bases. Germline V gene lookup returns CDR1 SEHNR and CDR2 FQNEAQ (reference sequence). Losses at the gene ends were 4 bases for V and 5 bases for J; bases not matched to a gene: 1. The CDR3 runs to 12 residues. This CDR3 is CASSSQGTEAFF. The CDR3 nucleotides are TGTGCCAGCAGCTCACAGGGGACTGAAGCTTTCTTT. The complete variable domain, with remaining parts taken from reference TRBV7-9 and TRBJ1-1, reads DTGVSQNPRHKITKRGQNVTFRCDPISEHNRLYWYRQTLGQGPEFLTYFQNEAQLEKSRLLSDRFSAERPKGSFSTLEIQRTEQGDSAMYLCASSSQGTEAFFGQGTRLTVV.

This clone was seen only once. This rearrangement joins TRBV29-1 to TRBJ1-2; 8 nucleotides match TRBD1. Unmatched junction bases numbered 11, after V lost 4 bases and J lost 7 bases. The V gene's germline CDR1 is SQVTM and CDR2 ANQGSEA. CDR3 length: 14 amino acids. The CDR3 coding sequence is TGCAGCGTTGTGGTGACAGGGGTGGGAGGTGGCTACACCTTC. It codes for CSVVVTGVGGGYTF.

This chain joins TRBV25-1 and TRBJ2-3; 8 bases line up with TRBD1. CDR3 size: 15 residues. Germline assignment: CDR1 MGHDK and CDR2 SYGVNS. Trimming at V came to 5 bases and at J to 6 bases, leaving 10 bases not matched to a gene. CDR3 sequence reads: CASSKTGAVVDTQYF. CDR3 in DNA: TGTGCCAGCAGTAAGACAGGGGCGGTAGTGGATACGCAGTATTTT.

Of note for this clone: The same CDR3 is also encoded by other DNA sequences in this sample. Here the CDR3 reads CASSPGLDYEQYF. In DNA, the CDR3 is TGTGCCAGCAGCCCGGGACTAGATTACGAGCAGTACTTC. The chain is built from TRBV5-6 and TRBJ2-7; 8 bases agree with TRBD2. The germline gives CDR1 SGHDT, CDR2 YYEEEE. The trim removed 4 bases at V and 4 bases at J, leaving 4 bases unmatched. The CDR3 loop spans 13 amino acids.

This chain uses TRBV21-1 with TRBJ2-7; the table's D call TRBD2 went unverified against the DNA. TRBV21-1 is listed as a pseudogene. The CDR3 is 16 amino acids. In nucleotides, the CDR3 is TGTGCCAGCAGCAAAGAGTCGGGACTAGCGAGGCACGAGCAGTACTTC. It specifies CASSKESGLARHEQYF.

On this clone: This CDR3 is missing its conserved last phenylalanine or tryptophan, likely due to a read error. CDR3 sequence (DNA): TGTGCCACCTCCTTCTTCAACAGGAACACTGAAGCTTTCCTT. It specifies CATSFFNRNTEAFL. The chain uses TRBV7-8 and TRBJ1-1; the D is unclear. V dropped 10 bases and J dropped 1 base, with 16 bases sitting between them. Germline values: CDR1 SGHVS, CDR2 FQNEAQ. The CDR3 spans 14 residues.

The rearrangement joins TRBV5-4 to TRBJ2-1, with a weak D call TRBD2 (5 bases). Trimming left V 4 bases short and J 5 bases short, with 10 bases between. The CDR3 runs to 13 residues. In germline, CDR1 is SGHNT, CDR2 YYREEE (reference sequence). The CDR3 loop is CASSEDWNNEQFF. The CDR3 nucleotides read TGTGCCAGCAGCGAGGACTGGAACAATGAGCAGTTCTTC.

This clone has just a few counts. The rearrangement joins TRBV14 to TRBJ2-7; D not certain. V was pared by 6 bases and J by 2 bases, with 5 bases between. Germline V lookup: CDR1 SGHDN, CDR2 FVKESK. The CDR3 runs to 11 residues. For the CDR3, the DNA is TGTGCCAGCAGTCGGGCCTACGAGCAGTACTTC. This codes for CASSRAYEQYF.

The rearrangement uses TRBV9 and TRBJ2-7; possibly TRBD2 for D (6 bases). This CDR3 has 12 residues. From germline, CDR1 is SGDLS and CDR2 YYNGEE. The V gene lost 1 base and the J gene lost 6 bases, with 8 bases spanning the gap. The CDR3 reads CASSVQGGEQYF. DNA of the CDR3: TGTGCCAGCAGCGTACAGGGAGGCGAGCAGTACTTC.

The rearrangement uses TRBV7-2 and TRBJ2-7; TRBD1 is a possible D gene (6 bases). The CDR3 contains 12 residues. Deletions cut 5 bases from V and 5 bases from J, with 10 bases between. CDR1 and CDR2 from the germline V gene are SGHTA and FQGNSA. The CDR3 coding sequence is TGTGCCAGCAGCATACACAGGGACGAGCAGTACTTC. Translated, it gives CASSIHRDEQYF.

The V gene is TRBV28, the J gene TRBJ2-5; 8 bases fit TRBD1. From germline, CDR1 is MDHEN and CDR2 SYDVKM. This CDR3 has 15 amino acids. The V segment lost 5 bases and the J segment 5 bases; nucleotides outside the gene matches: 10. CDR3 sequence (DNA): TGTGCCAGCAGTACACCAGGACAGGGAGGTGAGACCCAGTACTTC. Residues: CASSTPGQGGETQYF.

Here the CDR3 DNA reads TGTGCCAGCACCGGGACAGGGGGAGATCAGCCCCAGCATTTT. It is translated as CASTGTGGDQPQHF. The rearrangement joins TRBV27 to TRBJ1-5, with 11 positions matching TRBD1. V was pared by 7 bases and J by 5 bases, with 4 bases of the junction left unmatched. There are 14 residues in the CDR3. Germline CDR1 is MNHEY and CDR2 is SMNVEV (reference sequence).

V gene TRBV6-1 combines with J gene TRBJ1-4, with D hard to call. This CDR3 contains 14 residues. Germline V gene sequence: CDR1 MNHNS, CDR2 SASEGT. V was shortened by 3 bases and J by 8 bases, with 13 bases between the two germline ends. CDR3 region: CASSDGKESEKLFF. The CDR3 coding sequence is TGTGCCAGCAGTGATGGTAAAGAGTCGGAAAAACTGTTTTTT.

This clone showed up just a few times. This chain connects TRBV4-2 to TRBJ1-1; D gene uncertain. Germline CDR1 is LGHNA and CDR2 is YNFKEQ. The CDR3 loop spans 13 amino acids. V was clipped by 1 base and J by 9 bases, with 12 bases between them. The CDR3 here is CASSQVRQEKAFF. The CDR3 bases are TGTGCCAGCAGCCAAGTCCGGCAGGAAAAAGCTTTCTTT.

The rearrangement joins TRBV30 to TRBJ1-1, with a tentative D call TRBD1 (5 bases). V lost 4 bases, J lost 1 base, and 10 bases lay in between. The CDR3 loop spans 13 amino acids. From germline, CDR1 is GTSNPN and CDR2 SVGIG (reference sequence). The CDR3 region has the DNA TGTGCCTGGAATGGGGCCGCGAACACTGAAGCTTTCTTT. Translated, it gives CAWNGAANTEAFF.

The chain joins TRBV7-8 to TRBJ2-1, with D perhaps TRBD2 (6 bases). V dropped 0 bases and J dropped 2 bases, with 8 bases sitting between them. The CDR3 runs 15 residues. The germline gives CDR1 SGHVS, CDR2 FQNEAQ. The CDR3 sequence: CASSLAEGTYNEQFF. As DNA, the CDR3 is TGTGCCAGCAGCTTAGCGGAGGGGACCTACAATGAGCAGTTCTTC.

The chain couples TRBV2 to TRBJ2-2; TRBD2 agrees at 8 bases. J gave up 0 bases and V 7 bases, and 4 bases lay outside the gene matches. Germline V gene data show CDR1 as SNHLY and CDR2 as FYNNEI. The CDR3 totals 15 residues. The CDR3 loop reads CASKTSATNTGELFF. The DNA of the CDR3 is TGTGCCAGCAAGACTAGCGCGACGAACACCGGGGAGCTGTTTTTT.